This is a list of T cell receptor beta chains from one sample in a study of tumor-infiltrating lymphocytes in primary liver carcinoma. MiXCR, run by TCRdb on the multiplex PCR reads, gives a single entry per CDR3 protein. The sample shows about 21,000 distinct CDR3 sequences, roughly three quarters of them seen only once. The sequenced sample was liver tumor tissue from sampling region 1. The source of these receptors is a man aged 40-49 years with primary liver carcinoma and hepatitis B virus infection. The CDR3 runs from the conserved cysteine through the conserved F or W.

CDR3aa: CASSHDRKTPYEQYF; v_gene: TRBV4-3; j_gene: TRBJ2-7
CDR3aa: CANSGPTGTANQETQYF; v_gene: TRBV5-6; j_gene: TRBJ2-5
CDR3aa: CASRSDNGTEAFF; v_gene: TRBV5-4; j_gene: TRBJ1-1
CDR3aa: CASSQDSGINVLTF; v_gene: TRBV6-5; j_gene: TRBJ2-6
CDR3aa: CANSQGDSIEKLFF; v_gene: TRBV4-1; j_gene: TRBJ1-4
CDR3aa: CASTPSGAYNEQFF; v_gene: TRBV11-2; j_gene: TRBJ2-1
CDR3aa: CASSSRRQGWETQYF; v_gene: TRBV13; j_gene: TRBJ2-5
CDR3aa: CTSSPGHGSYNEQFF; v_gene: TRBV5-5; j_gene: TRBJ2-1
CDR3aa: CASGPECQRTSATNEKLLF; v_gene: TRBV11-2; j_gene: TRBJ1-4
CDR3aa: CASPSGTGYNKQYF; v_gene: TRBV6-5; j_gene: TRBJ2-7
CDR3aa: CATSESGTAGTEAFF; v_gene: TRBV24-1; j_gene: TRBJ1-1
CDR3aa: CASSFAGSDTGELFF; v_gene: TRBV11-2; j_gene: TRBJ2-2
CDR3aa: CASTGAYNEQYF; v_gene: TRBV11-1; j_gene: TRBJ2-1
CDR3aa: CACSTTRINAGEMFF; v_gene: TRBV13; j_gene: TRBJ2-2
CDR3aa: CTGSQGLEQYF; v_gene: TRBV6-5; j_gene: TRBJ2-7
CDR3aa: CASRETPGGTNEKLFF; v_gene: TRBV11-2; j_gene: TRBJ1-4
CDR3aa: CDISEYESDQPQHF; v_gene: TRBV10-3; j_gene: TRBJ1-5
CDR3aa: CASSFMAGGTYKQYF; v_gene: TRBV5-6; j_gene: TRBJ2-7
CDR3aa: CASSQAHGGGKETQYF; v_gene: TRBV11-2; j_gene: TRBJ2-5
CDR3aa: CASCHGLAGANVLTF; v_gene: TRBV5-4; j_gene: TRBJ2-6
CDR3aa: CASSLAEEDTQYF; v_gene: TRBV5-4; j_gene: TRBJ2-3
CDR3aa: CASSQEGLVGGSIDTQYF; v_gene: TRBV4-2; j_gene: TRBJ2-3
CDR3aa: CASSAEYGANVLTF; v_gene: TRBV2; j_gene: TRBJ2-6
CDR3aa: CASILISKDTQYF; v_gene: TRBV11-2; j_gene: TRBJ2-3
CDR3aa: CDWSKGVTDTQYF; v_gene: TRBV30; j_gene: TRBJ2-3
CDR3aa: CASSVAGDTGELFF; v_gene: TRBV6-2/TRBV6-3; j_gene: TRBJ2-2
CDR3aa: CASNDLERGLTTELFF; v_gene: TRBV4-1; j_gene: TRBJ2-2
CDR3aa: CAWSRGNFGNTIYF; v_gene: TRBV30; j_gene: TRBJ1-3
CDR3aa: CSVVSAGTGELFF; v_gene: TRBV29-1; j_gene: TRBJ2-2
CDR3aa: CSVFSNSYEQYF; v_gene: TRBV29-1; j_gene: TRBJ2-7
CDR3aa: CASSTGWEEKLFF; v_gene: TRBV10-2; j_gene: TRBJ1-4
CDR3aa: CVSSLALEGANTGELLF; v_gene: TRBV11-2; j_gene: TRBJ2-2
CDR3aa: CASSLKAGRHNEQFF; v_gene: TRBV11-2; j_gene: TRBJ2-1
CDR3aa: CTSSFYVGSPNTQYF; v_gene: TRBV11-2; j_gene: TRBJ2-3
CDR3aa: CAWSSTGNEKLFF; v_gene: TRBV30; j_gene: TRBJ1-4
CDR3aa: CANSLEYEISGEQYF; v_gene: TRBV11-2; j_gene: TRBJ2-7
CDR3aa: CASRVSGRQDEQFF; v_gene: TRBV6-2/TRBV6-3; j_gene: TRBJ2-1
CDR3aa: CASSLTGTTYNEQLF; v_gene: TRBV11-1; j_gene: TRBJ2-1
CDR3aa: CASSQGNRSYGYTF; v_gene: TRBV4-1; j_gene: TRBJ1-2
CDR3aa: CANRLGQAAFFYELYF; v_gene: TRBV6-5; j_gene: TRBJ2-7
CDR3aa: CASSLTRAGVSQYF; v_gene: TRBV10-1; j_gene: TRBJ2-5
CDR3aa: CASSFGQGSSQPQHF; v_gene: TRBV12-3/TRBV12-4; j_gene: TRBJ1-5
CDR3aa: CSIVGLAGRTDTQYF; v_gene: TRBV29-1; j_gene: TRBJ2-3
CDR3aa: CASSWPYSREQFF; v_gene: TRBV6-2/TRBV6-3; j_gene: TRBJ2-1
CDR3aa: CTSSQEGQGAGEQYF; v_gene: TRBV4-2; j_gene: TRBJ2-7